Following are 15 T cell receptor beta chains from one sample sequenced in a study of shared clonotypes between healthy human individuals. Method: immunoSEQ multiplex PCR; TCRdb's copy keeps in-frame clones and lacks some. Here the sample spans approximately 2,000,000 clones, 90% to 95% being singletons. Naive CD8 cells, CD45RO-negative and positively selected for CCR7, excluded terminally differentiated effector memory CD45RA+ cells. The material sequenced was naive CD8+ T cells from PBMCs. These receptors all stem from a man in his late teens or twenties in good health. Some clones in this sample may be carry-over from other donors' samples.

V gene TRBV7-3 combines with J gene TRBJ2-6, with 9 bases lining up with TRBD1. The J segment lost 0 bases and the V segment lost 5 bases, leaving 8 bases of the junction unmatched. This CDR3 region has 18 residues. Germline lookup yields CDR1 SGHTA and CDR2 FQGTGA. CDR3 bases: TGTGCCAGCAGCCTGGACAGGGGCGCCAACTCTGGGGCCAACGTCCTGACTTTC. This encodes CASSLDRGANSGANVLTF.

This clone was seen only once. The DNA for the CDR3 is TGTGCCAGCCCTGCGGAGGGGGCGGGAGTAACTGAAGCTTTCTTT. Translating gives CASPAEGAGVTEAFF. This chain connects TRBV18 to TRBJ1-1; TRBD1 agrees at 7 bases. CDR3 size: 15 residues. CDR1 is KGHSH, CDR2 LQKENI, per germline. Trimming at V came to 8 bases and at J to 5 bases, leaving 14 bases not matched to a gene.

This rearrangement joins TRBV7-9 to TRBJ2-1, with 9 bases matching TRBD2. The CDR3 contains 17 residues. With V trimmed by 7 bases and J by 2 bases, 12 bases remained unmatched. Germline-derived CDR1 and CDR2 are SEHNR and FQNEAQ (reference sequence). The CDR3 DNA sequence: TGTGCCAGCACCACCCGAGCGCGGGAGGGCCCCTACAATGAGCAGTTCTTC. It translates to CASTTRAREGPYNEQFF.

V is TRBV9 and J is TRBJ2-7; 8 nucleotides line up with TRBD1. CDR3 length: 15 residues. The V gene end was trimmed by 0 bases and the J gene end by 3 bases; junction bases not matched to a gene: 5. CDR1 is SGDLS, CDR2 YYNGEE, per germline. Here the CDR3 reads CASSVDWDRSYEQYF. CDR3 in DNA: TGTGCCAGCAGCGTAGATTGGGACAGGAGCTACGAGCAGTACTTC.

J is TRBJ2-3 and V is TRBV9; 9 bases map to TRBD2. With V trimmed by 8 bases and J by 3 bases, 4 bases remained unmatched. The CDR3 runs 13 residues. Germline V gene lookup returns CDR1 SGDLS and CDR2 YYNGEE. The CDR3 DNA follows: TGTGCCAGTTCTAGCGGGATTACAGATACGCAGTATTTT. Translation: CASSSGITDTQYF.

The rearrangement joins TRBV28 to TRBJ1-1; D is ambiguous. The CDR3 is 13 residues long. The germline CDR1 and CDR2 sequences are MDHEN and SYDVKM. V was shortened by 4 bases and J by 3 bases, with 9 bases between the two germline ends. The CDR3 protein is CASSSNTYTEAFF. The CDR3 DNA reads as TGTGCCAGCAGTTCTAACACCTACACTGAAGCTTTCTTT.

CDR3 sequence reads: CSVNGLAGMPYNEQFF. The CDR3 DNA reads TGCAGCGTTAACGGACTAGCGGGAATGCCCTACAATGAGCAGTTCTTC. The V call is TRBV29-1, the J call TRBJ2-1; TRBD2 aligns across 12 bases. V trimming: 5 bases; J trimming: 2 bases; junction bases outside the gene matches: 7. The CDR3 length is 16 residues. Germline V lookup: CDR1 SQVTM, CDR2 ANQGSEA.

V and J are TRBV27 and TRBJ2-7; a possible D gene is TRBD2 (6 bases). Trimming took off 5 bases at V and 7 bases at J, with 15 bases between the two ends. CDR3 size: 13 residues. CDR1 and CDR2 (germline): MNHEY, SMNVEV (reference sequence). In nucleotides, the CDR3 is TGTGCCAGCAGTCCGTGGGACGCGGGGGAGCAGTACTTC. It codes for CASSPWDAGEQYF.

The chain couples TRBV2 to TRBJ2-2, with TRBD2 matching over 16 bases. CDR3 length equals 17 residues. The trim removed 7 bases at V and 4 bases at J, leaving 6 bases unmatched. CDR1 is SNHLY and CDR2 is FYNNEI in the germline V gene. The CDR3: CASIGTSGRDGTGELFF. In nucleotides, the CDR3 is TGTGCCAGCATCGGGACTAGCGGGAGGGACGGCACCGGGGAGCTGTTTTTT.

V usage is TRBV4-3 and J usage is TRBJ2-1, with 11 bases lining up with TRBD2. Germline assignment: CDR1 LGHNA and CDR2 YSLEER. This CDR3 has 17 residues. J was trimmed by 5 bases and V by 0 bases; bases with no gene match: 6. The CDR3 coding sequence is TGCGCCAGCAGCCAAGATCGGGGACTAGCGGATAACAATGAGCAGTTCTTC. Encoded protein: CASSQDRGLADNNEQFF.

The rearrangement links TRBV27 to TRBJ1-1; D uncertain. Germline assignment: CDR1 MNHEY and CDR2 SMNVEV (reference sequence). The CDR3 extends over 11 amino acids. V dropped 3 bases and J dropped 8 bases, with 7 bases sitting between them. The CDR3 sequence is CASSFRKEAFF. The CDR3 DNA is TGTGCCAGCAGTTTCAGGAAAGAAGCTTTCTTT.

The V gene is TRBV7-2, the J gene TRBJ2-5; 7 positions agree with TRBD1. The CDR3 spans 14 residues. Germline-derived CDR1 and CDR2 are SGHTA and FQGNSA. The junction had 7 bases not matched to a gene; V was cut back by 5 bases and J by 4 bases. The CDR3 DNA is TGTGCCAGCAGCCGGGACAGAGGAGGAGAGACCCAGTACTTC. Protein: CASSRDRGGETQYF.

This chain uses TRBV7-9 with TRBJ1-3; D might be TRBD1 (6 bases). Germline V CDR1 and CDR2: SEHNR, FQNEAQ (reference sequence). V lost 1 base and J 2 bases, leaving 15 bases between the germline ends. The CDR3 totals 17 residues. The CDR3 nucleotides read TGTGCCAGCAGCTTAGACTGGGAACAGGGTGCTGGAAACACCATATATTTT. Translation: CASSLDWEQGAGNTIYF. The variable domain in full, completed from reference TRBV7-9 and TRBJ1-3, reads DTGVSQNPRHKITKRGQNVTFRCDPISEHNRLYWYRQTLGQGPEFLTYFQNEAQLEKSRLLSDRFSAERPKGSFSTLEIQRTEQGDSAMYLCASSLDWEQGAGNTIYFGEGSWLTVV.

This clone was found once. This chain uses TRBV7-9 with TRBJ2-2, with a tentative D call TRBD2 (6 bases). The CDR3 has 16 amino acids. CDR1 SEHNR and CDR2 FQNEAQ come from the germline V gene (reference sequence). Trimming pared 4 bases from V and 4 bases from J, leaving 16 bases between. CDR3: CASSYLPGLGTGELFF. The DNA for the CDR3 is TGTGCCAGCAGCTATCTACCGGGACTCGGCACCGGGGAGCTGTTTTTT.

The J gene is TRBJ2-7, the V gene TRBV7-2; 10 nucleotides align to TRBD2. V dropped 2 bases and J dropped 5; count of bases not matched to a gene: 6. The CDR3 extends over 15 amino acids. From germline, CDR1 is SGHTA and CDR2 FQGNSA. The CDR3 region has the DNA TGTGCCAGCAGCTTACTAGCGGGGGTTCGACACGAGCAGTACTTC. As protein: CASSLLAGVRHEQYF.